This entry features one T cell receptor (beta chain) sequence. In the study's own analysis: Nucleated cell counts were estimated from reference gene primer amplification. Measured with immunoSEQ multiplex PCR; TCRdb has only the in-frame clones, and not every one. V, J and clone size are taken as reported in that table, and D and trimming were inferred from the DNA itself. The sample shows some 70,000 clones, 85% to 90% of them seen only once. These data belong to a study of blood T cell repertoires in COVID-19. Overall study: Acute and convalescent COVID-19 samples came from the United States, Italy and Spain.

The CDR3 runs to 17 residues. The germline V gene has CDR1 KGHDR and CDR2 SFDVKD. Germline trimming cut 6 bases from V and 6 bases from J; bases unmatched to any gene: 14. The sample was peripheral blood. The receptor was derived from a man over 45 with acute or convalescent COVID-19. V is TRBV24-1 and J is TRBJ2-1; 9 nucleotides agree with TRBD2. In nucleotides, the CDR3 is TGTGCCACCAGTCCTAGCGGGACCTCGATAGATCCCAATGAGCAGTTCTTC. This sequence encodes CATSPSGTSIDPNEQFF.